Each of the 5 T cell receptor beta chains below was sequenced from the same sample in a study of beta chain features in type 1 diabetes. Every isolated RNA sample was fully reverse transcribed, so sequencing captured expressed TCRB transcripts. Clones were read by immunoSEQ multiplex PCR, and TCRdb kept only the in-frame ones, dropping some. The data show about 320,000 clones, with approximately 14% seen just once and under 8.5% held by the top ten. The sequencing input was central memory CD4+ T cells from blood. These TCRs come from a man in his thirties or forties in good health.

The gene calls are TRBV7-2 and TRBJ2-5; TRBD1 matches 8 bases. Germline CDR1 reads SGHTA; CDR2 reads FQGNSA. The CDR3 contains 16 residues. V was pared by 5 bases and J by 5 bases, with 13 bases of the junction left unmatched. This CDR3 is CASSQGMSGGLETQYF. DNA for the CDR3: TGTGCCAGCAGCCAGGGGATGTCAGGGGGCTTGGAGACCCAGTACTTC.

The chain is built from TRBV18 and TRBJ1-1; maybe TRBD1 (6 bases). V was cut by 0 bases and J by 0 bases, with 11 bases left in between. The CDR3 has 16 amino acids. The V gene's germline CDR1 is KGHSH and CDR2 LQKENI. CDR3 sequence: CASSPPSRGLNTEAFF. CDR3 DNA: TGTGCCAGCTCACCACCGTCCAGGGGCCTGAACACTGAAGCTTTCTTT.

Note on this clone: The junction shows a germline mismatch at one end, possibly a read error. The CDR3 reads CASSPQGWTGELFF. The CDR3 DNA sequence: TGTGCCAGCTCCCCACAGGGATGGACCGGGGAGCTGTTTTTT. This chain uses TRBV18 with TRBJ2-2; TRBD1 is a possible D gene (6 bases). Germline-derived CDR1 and CDR2 are KGHSH and LQKENI. The CDR3 has 14 residues.

V and J are TRBV9 and TRBJ2-2, with D unclear. Per the germline V gene, CDR1 is SGDLS and CDR2 is YYNGEE. V was pared by 0 bases and J by 4 bases, with 13 bases between. This CDR3 is 16 amino acids long. CDR3 amino acids: CASSVETPLGTGELFF. The CDR3 region has the DNA TGTGCCAGCAGCGTAGAAACCCCCCTCGGCACCGGGGAGCTGTTTTTT.

This clone was observed a few times. The rearrangement joins TRBV27 to TRBJ2-7, with D possibly matching TRBD1 (5 bases). Germline-derived CDR1 and CDR2 are MNHEY and SMNVEV (reference sequence). The CDR3 length is 16 residues. Trimming removed 5 bases at V and 0 bases at J, with 17 bases between. This chain's CDR3 is CASSHRQKTSSYEQYF. For the CDR3, the DNA is TGTGCCAGCAGTCATCGACAGAAGACCAGCTCCTACGAGCAGTACTTC.